Detailed here is one TCR beta chain. As yet, its antigen is unknown. The sample contains more than one DNA sequence encoding this CDR3. Repertoires were generated with immunoSEQ multiplex PCR, while TCRdb's copy carries only in-frame clones and drops some. The table has 97,000 or so clones, roughly 90% seen once. This entry is derived from a study of T cell responses to AZD1222 COVID-19 vaccine. Study-level points and caveats: There were mostly white British donors and more females than males, and clonal diversity was possibly underestimated. Nearly half of the spike-specific TCRs reportedly recognize variant regions that carry no mutations.

This CDR3 has 13 residues. V was trimmed by 6 bases and J by 7 bases, leaving 10 bases between them. The sequenced sample was peripheral blood, obtained on day 0 of AZD1222 vaccination. This receptor was identified in an adult in good health. The V gene is TRBV12-3 or TRBV12-4, the J gene TRBJ1-6; no clear D gene. CDR3 sequence: CASSLRSNSPLHF. CDR3 sequence (DNA): TGTGCCAGCAGCTTAAGGTCCAATTCACCCCTCCACTTT.